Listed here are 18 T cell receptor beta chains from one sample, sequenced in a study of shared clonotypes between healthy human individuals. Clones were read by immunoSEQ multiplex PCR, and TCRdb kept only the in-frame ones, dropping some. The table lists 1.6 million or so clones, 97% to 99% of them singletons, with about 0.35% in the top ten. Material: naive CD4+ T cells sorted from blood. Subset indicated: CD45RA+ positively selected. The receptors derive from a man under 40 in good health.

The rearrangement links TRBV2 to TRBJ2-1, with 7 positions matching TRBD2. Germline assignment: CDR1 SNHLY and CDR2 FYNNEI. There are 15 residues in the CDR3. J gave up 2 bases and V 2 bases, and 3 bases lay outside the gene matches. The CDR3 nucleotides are TGTGCCAGCAGTGAACTAGCGGTTGCCTACAATGAGCAGTTCTTC. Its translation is CASSELAVAYNEQFF.

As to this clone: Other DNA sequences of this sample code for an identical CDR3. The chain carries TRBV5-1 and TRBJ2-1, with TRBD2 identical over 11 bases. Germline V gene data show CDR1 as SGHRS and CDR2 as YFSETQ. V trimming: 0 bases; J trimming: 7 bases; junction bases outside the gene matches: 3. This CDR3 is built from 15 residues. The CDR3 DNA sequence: TGCGCCAGCAGCTTGGATAGCGGGAGGGCGAATGAGCAGTTCTTC. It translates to CASSLDSGRANEQFF. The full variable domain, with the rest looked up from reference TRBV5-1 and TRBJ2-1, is KAGVTQTPRYLIKTRGQQVTLSCSPISGHRSVSWYQQTPGQGLQFLFEYFSETQRNKGNFPGRFSGRQFSNSRSEMNVSTLELGDSALYLCASSLDSGRANEQFFGPGTRLTVL.

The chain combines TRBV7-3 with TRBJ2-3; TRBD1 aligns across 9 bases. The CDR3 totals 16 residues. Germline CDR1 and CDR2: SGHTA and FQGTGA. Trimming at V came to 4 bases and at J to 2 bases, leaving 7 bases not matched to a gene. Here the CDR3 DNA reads TGTGCCAGCAGCTCTCCGGGACAGGGAATCACAGATACGCAGTATTTT. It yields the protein CASSSPGQGITDTQYF.

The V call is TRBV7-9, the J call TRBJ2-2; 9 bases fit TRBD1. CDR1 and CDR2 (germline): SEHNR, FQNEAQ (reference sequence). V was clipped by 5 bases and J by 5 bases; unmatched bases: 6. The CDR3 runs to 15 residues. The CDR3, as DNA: TGTGCCAGCAGCAGGGACAGGGAAGGGACCGGGGAGCTGTTTTTT. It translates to CASSRDREGTGELFF.

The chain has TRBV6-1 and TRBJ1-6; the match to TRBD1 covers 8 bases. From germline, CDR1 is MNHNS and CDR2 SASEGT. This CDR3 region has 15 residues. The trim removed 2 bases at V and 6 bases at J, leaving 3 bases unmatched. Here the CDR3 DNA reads TGTGCCAGCAGTGAACAGGGGGCGCCTAATTCACCCCTCCACTTT. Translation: CASSEQGAPNSPLHF.

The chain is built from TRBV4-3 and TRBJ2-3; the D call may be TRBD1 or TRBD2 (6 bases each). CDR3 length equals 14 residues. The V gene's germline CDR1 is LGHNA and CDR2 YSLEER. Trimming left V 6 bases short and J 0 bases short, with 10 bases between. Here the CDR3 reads CASRRGASTDTQYF. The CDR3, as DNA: TGCGCCAGCAGGAGGGGGGCTAGCACAGATACGCAGTATTTT.

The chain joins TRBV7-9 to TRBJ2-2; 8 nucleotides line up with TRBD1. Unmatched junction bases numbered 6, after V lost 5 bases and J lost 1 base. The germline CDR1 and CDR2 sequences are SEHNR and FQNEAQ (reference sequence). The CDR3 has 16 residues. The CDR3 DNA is TGTGCCAGCAGCACCCGGACAGGGAAGAACACCGGGGAGCTGTTTTTT. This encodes CASSTRTGKNTGELFF. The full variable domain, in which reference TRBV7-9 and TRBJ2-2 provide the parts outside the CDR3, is DTGVSQNPRHKITKRGQNVTFRCDPISEHNRLYWYRQTLGQGPEFLTYFQNEAQLEKSRLLSDRFSAERPKGSFSTLEIQRTEQGDSAMYLCASSTRTGKNTGELFFGEGSRLTVL.

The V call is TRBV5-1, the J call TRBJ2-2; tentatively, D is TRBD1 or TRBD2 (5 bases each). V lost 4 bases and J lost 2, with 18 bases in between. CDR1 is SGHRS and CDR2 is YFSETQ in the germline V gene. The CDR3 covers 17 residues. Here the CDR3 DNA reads TGCGCCAGCAGCACAGACAGCGGACAATTTAACACCGGGGAGCTGTTTTTT. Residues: CASSTDSGQFNTGELFF.

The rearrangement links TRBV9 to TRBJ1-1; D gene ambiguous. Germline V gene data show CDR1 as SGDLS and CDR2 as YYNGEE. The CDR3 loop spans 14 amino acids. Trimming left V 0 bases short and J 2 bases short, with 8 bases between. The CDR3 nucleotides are TGTGCCAGCAGCGTAGGGGCGGTTAACACTGAAGCTTTCTTT. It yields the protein CASSVGAVNTEAFF.

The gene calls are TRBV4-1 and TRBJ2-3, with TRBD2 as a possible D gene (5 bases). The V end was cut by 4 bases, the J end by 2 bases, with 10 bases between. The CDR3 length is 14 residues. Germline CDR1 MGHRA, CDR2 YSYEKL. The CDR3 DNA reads TGCGCCAGCAGCCCGCTGAGGGACACAGATACGCAGTATTTT. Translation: CASSPLRDTDTQYF.

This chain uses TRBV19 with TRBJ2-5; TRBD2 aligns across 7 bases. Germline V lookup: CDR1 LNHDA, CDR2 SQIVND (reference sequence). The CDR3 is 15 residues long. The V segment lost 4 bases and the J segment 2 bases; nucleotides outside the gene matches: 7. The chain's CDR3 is CASSTGGLLQETQYF. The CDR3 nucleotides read TGTGCCAGTAGTACGGGGGGTTTACTGCAAGAGACCCAGTACTTC.

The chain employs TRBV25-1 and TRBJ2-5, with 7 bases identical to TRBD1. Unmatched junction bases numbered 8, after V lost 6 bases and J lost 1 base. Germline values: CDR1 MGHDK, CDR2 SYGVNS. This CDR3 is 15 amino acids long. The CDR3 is CASSRQGIGQETQYF. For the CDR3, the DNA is TGTGCCAGCAGCCGACAGGGAATAGGCCAAGAGACCCAGTACTTC.

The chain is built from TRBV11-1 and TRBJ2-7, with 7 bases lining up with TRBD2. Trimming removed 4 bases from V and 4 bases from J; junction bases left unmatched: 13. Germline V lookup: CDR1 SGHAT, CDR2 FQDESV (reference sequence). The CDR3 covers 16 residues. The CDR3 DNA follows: TGTGCCAGCAGCTCGCCATCTGGGCGGGAGATGTACGAGCAGTACTTC. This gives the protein CASSSPSGREMYEQYF. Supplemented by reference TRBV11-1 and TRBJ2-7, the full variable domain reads EAEVAQSPRYKITEKSQAVAFWCDPISGHATLYWYRQILGQGPELLVQFQDESVVDDSQLPKDRFSAERLKGVDSTLKIQPAELGDSAMYLCASSSPSGREMYEQYFGPGTRLTVT.

As DNA, the CDR3 is TGCGCCAGCAGCCGACAGGGCAGCACAGATACGCAGTATTTT. Its translation is CASSRQGSTDTQYF. The V call is TRBV5-1, the J call TRBJ2-3, with 7 bases matching TRBD1. The germline gives CDR1 SGHRS, CDR2 YFSETQ. The CDR3 length is 14 residues. Trimming removed 4 bases from V and 0 bases from J; junction bases left unmatched: 2.

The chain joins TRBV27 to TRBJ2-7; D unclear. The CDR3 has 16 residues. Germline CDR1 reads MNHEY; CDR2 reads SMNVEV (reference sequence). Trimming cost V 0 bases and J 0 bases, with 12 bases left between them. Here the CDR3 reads CASSLSWLSSSYEQYF. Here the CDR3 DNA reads TGTGCCAGCAGTTTATCCTGGCTGTCTAGCTCCTACGAGCAGTACTTC.

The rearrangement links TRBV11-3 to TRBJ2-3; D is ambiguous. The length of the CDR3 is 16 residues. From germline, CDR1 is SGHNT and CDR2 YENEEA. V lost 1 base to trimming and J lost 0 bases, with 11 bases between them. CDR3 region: CASSLGVTESTDTQYF. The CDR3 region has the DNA TGTGCCAGCAGCTTAGGCGTGACGGAGAGCACAGATACGCAGTATTTT.

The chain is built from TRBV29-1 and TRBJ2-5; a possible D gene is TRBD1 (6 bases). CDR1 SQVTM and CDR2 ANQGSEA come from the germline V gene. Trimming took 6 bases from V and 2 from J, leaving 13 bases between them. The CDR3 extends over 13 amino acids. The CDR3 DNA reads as TGCAGCGTCGTACAGGGTCCGCAAGAGACCCAGTACTTC. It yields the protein CSVVQGPQETQYF.

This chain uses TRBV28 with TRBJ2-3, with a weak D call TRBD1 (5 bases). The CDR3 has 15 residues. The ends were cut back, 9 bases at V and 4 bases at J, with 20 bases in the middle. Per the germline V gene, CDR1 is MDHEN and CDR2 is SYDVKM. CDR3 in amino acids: CARLTSGIWPDTQYF. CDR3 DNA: TGTGCCAGGTTGACCTCAGGGATCTGGCCAGATACGCAGTATTTT.